These 17 T cell receptor beta chains originate from one sample sequenced in a study of blood T cell repertoires in COVID-19. Produced via immunoSEQ multiplex PCR; TCRdb's table is partial and in-frame only. The profile covers around 240,000 clones, with roughly 82% appearing a single time and about 1.5% taken by the ten largest. Source material: peripheral blood. These receptors were taken from a middle-aged woman who had recovered from COVID-19.

This chain uses TRBV6-2 or TRBV6-3 with TRBJ2-3, with 14 bases matching TRBD2. The germline gives CDR1 MNHEY, CDR2 SVGEGT. Trimming took 5 bases from V and 0 from J; bases not matched to a gene: 10. There are 19 residues in the CDR3. CDR3 loop: CASSPLPWTSGGSTDTQYF. The CDR3 nucleotides read TGTGCCAGCAGTCCCCTCCCCTGGACTAGCGGGGGGAGCACAGATACGCAGTATTTT.

This rearrangement joins TRBV5-1 to TRBJ1-1; 9 bases align to TRBD1. With V trimmed by 1 base and J by 7 bases, 2 bases remained unmatched. The length of the CDR3 is 13 residues. Germline CDR1 is SGHRS and CDR2 is YFSETQ. The CDR3 reads CASSLWTGDEAFF. CDR3 nucleotides: TGCGCCAGCAGCTTGTGGACAGGGGATGAAGCTTTCTTT. Drawing the rest from reference TRBV5-1 and TRBJ1-1, the complete variable domain is KAGVTQTPRYLIKTRGQQVTLSCSPISGHRSVSWYQQTPGQGLQFLFEYFSETQRNKGNFPGRFSGRQFSNSRSEMNVSTLELGDSALYLCASSLWTGDEAFFGQGTRLTVV.

The V gene is TRBV6-1, the J gene TRBJ1-2; 7 nucleotides line up with TRBD1. CDR1 is MNHNS and CDR2 is SASEGT in the germline V gene. This CDR3 is 13 amino acids long. With 5 bases clipped from V and 8 bases from J, the junction kept 8 bases outside the gene matches. The CDR3 DNA sequence: TGTGCCAGCAGTTCTGACAGGGTAGGCGGCTACACCTTC. Translation gives CASSSDRVGGYTF.

V usage is TRBV12-3 or TRBV12-4 and J usage is TRBJ2-7; 7 bases agree with TRBD1. The CDR3 sequence is 13 residues long. V shed 6 bases, J shed 6 bases, and the junction held 8 bases outside the gene matches. CDR3 loop: CASRHGTALEQYF. The CDR3 DNA is TGTGCCAGCAGACACGGGACAGCTCTCGAGCAGTACTTC.

This chain connects TRBV7-3 to TRBJ1-1; no reliable D call. CDR1 is SGHTA, CDR2 FQGTGA, per germline. V shed 4 bases and J shed 4 bases, with 13 bases lying between them. The CDR3 extends over 14 amino acids. The CDR3 region has the DNA TGTGCCAGCAGCTCCCGTGGGGAGAGCACTGAAGCTTTCTTT. This codes for CASSSRGESTEAFF.

The J gene is TRBJ1-6, the V gene TRBV27; the match to TRBD1 covers 7 bases. From germline, CDR1 is MNHEY and CDR2 SMNVEV (reference sequence). V shed 3 bases, J shed 0 bases, and the junction held 2 bases outside the gene matches. There are 16 residues in the CDR3. The CDR3 DNA reads TGTGCCAGCAGTTTGGGACAGAGCTCCTATAATTCACCCCTCCACTTT. Translated: CASSLGQSSYNSPLHF.

The chain recombines TRBV28 with TRBJ1-2; a possible D gene is TRBD1 (5 bases). The CDR3 covers 15 residues. Germline V gene data show CDR1 as MDHEN and CDR2 as SYDVKM. The V and J ends lost 3 bases and 0 bases respectively, with 11 bases between them. The CDR3 sequence is CASSFAGEANYGYTF. The CDR3 nucleotides are TGTGCCAGCAGTTTTGCGGGGGAAGCTAACTATGGCTACACCTTC.

CDR3 DNA sequence: TGTGCCAGCAGCTTTTCAGAGAACACTGAAGCTTTCTTT. Its translation is CASSFSENTEAFF. The rearrangement uses TRBV7-9 and TRBJ1-1; the D is unclear. V shed 3 bases and J shed 1 base, with 6 bases lying between them. CDR1 is SEHNR, CDR2 FQNEAQ, per germline (reference sequence). The CDR3 consists of 13 residues.

This sequence joins TRBV4-2 and TRBJ2-1; D possibly corresponds to TRBD2 (6 bases). Deletions cut 4 bases from V and 0 bases from J, with 13 bases between. The germline V gene has CDR1 LGHNA and CDR2 YNFKEQ. The CDR3 sequence is 16 residues long. The CDR3 loop reads CASSPLGSGSYNEQFF. The CDR3 nucleotides read TGTGCCAGCAGCCCACTGGGTAGCGGCTCCTACAATGAGCAGTTCTTC.

The chain carries TRBV7-3 and TRBJ2-5; D is ambiguous. The CDR3 is made up of 13 amino acids. Trimming took off 3 bases at V and 4 bases at J, with 9 bases between the two ends. Germline V gene data show CDR1 as SGHTA and CDR2 as FQGTGA. CDR3 sequence reads: CASSLTRRETQYF. The CDR3 DNA sequence: TGTGCCAGCAGCTTGACTCGGCGAGAGACCCAGTACTTC.

The count of this clone is one. The genes are TRBV30 and TRBJ1-3; D perhaps matches TRBD1 (5 bases). Deletions cut 5 bases from V and 0 bases from J, with 11 bases between. The CDR3 has 14 amino acids. Germline lookup yields CDR1 GTSNPN and CDR2 SVGIG (reference sequence). CDR3 amino acids: CAWERGGSGNTIYF. The CDR3, as DNA: TGTGCCTGGGAGCGGGGGGGCTCTGGAAACACCATATATTTT.

The rearrangement joins TRBV4-2 to TRBJ2-7, with a possible D match to TRBD1 (6 bases). CDR3 size: 17 residues. Germline V lookup: CDR1 LGHNA, CDR2 YNFKEQ. Trimming took 3 bases from V and 0 from J, leaving 18 bases between them. CDR3 region: CASSQRSGQRTSYEQYF. The CDR3 nucleotides are TGTGCCAGCAGCCAGAGGAGCGGACAGCGGACCTCCTACGAGCAGTACTTC.

The chain employs TRBV28 and TRBJ1-4; weak D call: TRBD1 (6 bases). The V end was cut by 6 bases, the J end by 5 bases, with 10 bases between. CDR1 and CDR2 (germline): MDHEN, SYDVKM. This CDR3 spans 13 amino acids. The CDR3 sequence is CASRDSRNEKLFF. The CDR3 nucleotides read TGTGCCAGCAGGGACAGTCGAAATGAAAAACTGTTTTTT.

This chain uses TRBV7-2 with TRBJ1-1, with D possibly being TRBD1 (6 bases). Germline assignment: CDR1 SGHTA and CDR2 FQGNSA. This CDR3 spans 14 amino acids. The V end lost 5 bases, the J end lost 11 bases, and 21 bases lay between the germline ends. The CDR3 DNA reads TGTGCCAGCAGCGCGCCAGGGGCCCGGCATGGTGCTTTCTTT. This codes for CASSAPGARHGAFF.

This sequence joins TRBV18 and TRBJ2-2; 10 bases are a match to TRBD1. The CDR3 sequence is 16 residues long. Germline V CDR1 and CDR2: KGHSH, LQKENI. The V and J ends lost 6 bases and 4 bases, in that order; junction bases with no gene match: 8. CDR3 amino acids: CASSPPGTGATGELFF. The CDR3 DNA reads as TGTGCCAGCTCGCCCCCCGGGACAGGGGCCACCGGGGAGCTGTTTTTT.

The chain links TRBV5-1 to TRBJ2-5; D gene ambiguous. Trimming left V 0 bases short and J 9 bases short, with 9 bases between. Germline loops: CDR1 SGHRS, CDR2 YFSETQ. This CDR3 is built from 12 residues. The CDR3 DNA follows: TGCGCCAGCAGCTTGGAGTCGTGGCCCCAGTACTTC. Translated, it gives CASSLESWPQYF.

The chain combines TRBV5-1 with TRBJ1-1, with a weak D call TRBD1 (6 bases). This CDR3 has 15 residues. From germline, CDR1 is SGHRS and CDR2 YFSETQ. Trimming took off 2 bases at V and 3 bases at J, with 14 bases between the two ends. The CDR3 reads CASSLLGAADTEAFF. In nucleotides, the CDR3 is TGCGCCAGCAGCTTATTGGGGGCGGCGGACACTGAAGCTTTCTTT.